These 5 T cell receptor beta chains share one sample of origin, sequenced in a study of OX40 agonist ivuxolimab in advanced cancers. Using immunoSEQ multiplex PCR, the repertoire was profiled, and TCRdb retains in-frame clones only, with some absent. Here the sample spans 55,000 to 85,000 clones, 80% to 90% being singletons. The specimen was CD4+ or CD8+ T cells sorted from blood, collected in a trial of the OX40 agonist ivuxolimab. These receptors all come from an adult with an advanced solid tumor such as melanoma, head and neck, liver or kidney cancer.

The J gene is TRBJ2-7, the V gene TRBV28, with TRBD1 matching over 7 bases. CDR1 and CDR2 (germline): MDHEN, SYDVKM. The length of the CDR3 is 15 residues. Germline trimming cut 8 bases from V and 2 bases from J; bases unmatched to any gene: 12. Here the CDR3 DNA reads TGTGCCAGCTACGGACAGGCTCGACTTCCCTACGAGCAGTACTTC. This sequence encodes CASYGQARLPYEQYF.

CDR3 in amino acids: CASRPIDRPEVDGYTF. The CDR3 DNA sequence: TGCGCCAGCAGACCGATCGACAGACCGGAAGTCGATGGCTACACCTTC. The chain employs TRBV5-1 and TRBJ1-2; perhaps TRBD1 as D (5 bases). This CDR3 spans 16 amino acids. V was cut by 5 bases and J by 6 bases, with 23 bases left in between. CDR1 and CDR2 from the germline V gene are SGHRS and YFSETQ.

V is TRBV1 and J is TRBJ1-3; the table gives TRBD1 as D, unverified against the DNA. TRBV1 is classified as a pseudogene. The CDR3 length is 13 residues. The CDR3 protein is CTRQGTPGNTIYF. In DNA form, the CDR3 reads TGCACGCGACAGGGGACTCCTGGAAACACCATATATTTT.

There are a few counts of this clone. The chain recombines TRBV5-4 with TRBJ2-5; 7 bases are a match to TRBD1. This CDR3 has 13 residues. Germline V gives CDR1 SGHNT, CDR2 YYREEE (reference sequence). The V gene end was trimmed by 4 bases and the J gene end by 5 bases; junction bases not matched to a gene: 5. The chain's CDR3 is CASSPDREETQYF. CDR3 nucleotide sequence: TGTGCCAGCAGCCCCGACAGGGAGGAGACCCAGTACTTC.

The V call is TRBV5-1, the J call TRBJ2-2, with 7 bases aligning to TRBD1. Per the germline V gene, CDR1 is SGHRS and CDR2 is YFSETQ. With V trimmed by 4 bases and J by 0 bases, 6 bases remained unmatched. The CDR3 has 16 residues. DNA of the CDR3: TGCGCCAGCAGCCCCTACGACAGGGCGAACACCGGGGAGCTGTTTTTT. It codes for CASSPYDRANTGELFF.